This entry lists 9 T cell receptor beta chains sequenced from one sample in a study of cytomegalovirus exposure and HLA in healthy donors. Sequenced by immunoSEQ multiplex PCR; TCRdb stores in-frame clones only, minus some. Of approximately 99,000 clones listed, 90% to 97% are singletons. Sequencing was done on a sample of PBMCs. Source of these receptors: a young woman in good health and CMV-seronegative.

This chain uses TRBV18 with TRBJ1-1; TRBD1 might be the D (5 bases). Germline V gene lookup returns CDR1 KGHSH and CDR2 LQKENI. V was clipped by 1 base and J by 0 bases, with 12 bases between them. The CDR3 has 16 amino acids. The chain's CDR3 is CASSPLVDRLNTEAFF. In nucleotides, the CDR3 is TGTGCCAGCTCACCACTCGTTGACAGATTGAACACTGAAGCTTTCTTT.

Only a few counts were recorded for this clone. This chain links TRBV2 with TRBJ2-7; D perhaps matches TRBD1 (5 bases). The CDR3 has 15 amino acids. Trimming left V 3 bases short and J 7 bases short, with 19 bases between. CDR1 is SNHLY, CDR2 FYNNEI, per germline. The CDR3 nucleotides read TGTGCCAGCAGTGACAGGGTTGGGCAGGGCCATGAGCAGTACTTC. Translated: CASSDRVGQGHEQYF.

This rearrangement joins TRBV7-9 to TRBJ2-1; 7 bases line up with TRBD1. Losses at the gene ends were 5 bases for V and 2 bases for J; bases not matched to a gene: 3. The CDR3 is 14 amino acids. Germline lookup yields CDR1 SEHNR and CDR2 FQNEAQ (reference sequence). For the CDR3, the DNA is TGTGCCAGCAGCGGAGGACAGGCCTACAATGAGCAGTTCTTC. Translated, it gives CASSGGQAYNEQFF.

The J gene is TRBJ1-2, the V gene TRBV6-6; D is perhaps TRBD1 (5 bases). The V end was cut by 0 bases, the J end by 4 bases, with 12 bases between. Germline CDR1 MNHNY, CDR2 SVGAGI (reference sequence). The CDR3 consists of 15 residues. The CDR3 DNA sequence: TGTGCCAGCAGTTACTCGATGGGGGGGAGCTATGGCTACACCTTC. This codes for CASSYSMGGSYGYTF.

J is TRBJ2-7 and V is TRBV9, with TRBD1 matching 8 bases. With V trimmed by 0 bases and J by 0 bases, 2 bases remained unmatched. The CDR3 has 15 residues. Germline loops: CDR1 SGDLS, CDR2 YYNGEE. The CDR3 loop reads CASSVGDRSSYEQYF. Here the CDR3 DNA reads TGTGCCAGCAGCGTAGGGGACAGGAGCTCCTACGAGCAGTACTTC.

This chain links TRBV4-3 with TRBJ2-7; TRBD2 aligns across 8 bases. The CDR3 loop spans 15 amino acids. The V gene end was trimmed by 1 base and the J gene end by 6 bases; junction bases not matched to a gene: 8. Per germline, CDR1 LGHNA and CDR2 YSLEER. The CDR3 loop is CASSQVRGAGGEQYF. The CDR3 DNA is TGCGCCAGCAGCCAAGTTAGAGGGGCGGGGGGCGAGCAGTACTTC.

The CDR3 region is CASSLALTGAKGYTF. As DNA, the CDR3 is TGTGCCAGCAGCTTAGCGCTAACAGGGGCTAAGGGCTACACCTTC. This chain uses TRBV7-2 with TRBJ1-2; 7 nucleotides agree with TRBD1. V shed 0 bases, J shed 8 bases, and the junction held 9 bases outside the gene matches. The CDR3 is 15 amino acids. Germline assignment: CDR1 SGHTA and CDR2 FQGNSA.

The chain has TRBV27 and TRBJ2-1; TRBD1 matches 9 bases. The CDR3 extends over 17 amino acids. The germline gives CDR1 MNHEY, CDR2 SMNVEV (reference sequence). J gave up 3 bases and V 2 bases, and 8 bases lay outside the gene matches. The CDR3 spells CASSLGPGQGLYNEQFF. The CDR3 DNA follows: TGTGCCAGCAGTTTAGGCCCGGGACAGGGCCTCTACAATGAGCAGTTCTTC.

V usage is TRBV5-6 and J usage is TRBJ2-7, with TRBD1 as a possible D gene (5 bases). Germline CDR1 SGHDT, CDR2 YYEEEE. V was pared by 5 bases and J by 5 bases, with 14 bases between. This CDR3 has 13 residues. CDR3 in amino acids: CASSQTDSHEQYF. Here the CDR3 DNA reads TGTGCCAGCAGTCAAACCGACAGCCACGAGCAGTACTTC.